This is a list of T cell receptor beta chains from one sample in a study of blood T cell repertoires in COVID-19. The table came from immunoSEQ multiplex PCR; TCRdb's copy has only in-frame clones and leaves some out. This sample carries 300,000 to 400,000 clones, around 90% of them seen once, and the ten largest clones take less than 5.5%. Sequencing input: PBMCs or T cells enriched from blood (not recorded which). These TCRs come from a man between 25 and 39 years old who had recovered from COVID-19. CDR3s include the opening cysteine and the closing phenylalanine or tryptophan. A D gene is named only where the DNA matches it firmly. Some rows have no size entry. The others give once, few or many, or a class for an expanded clone.

abundance,v_gene,j_gene,d_gene,CDR3nt,CDR3aa
-,TRBV3-1/TRBV3-2,TRBJ2-5,-,TGTGCCAGCAGCCCATCACAGGTCAGAGTGGCGAAAGAGACCCAGTACTTC,CASSPSQVRVAKETQYF
-,TRBV15,TRBJ1-4,-,TGTGCCACCAGCAGGGCCCCGGGAGGAGAAAAACTGTTTTTT,CATSRAPGGEKLFF
once,TRBV19,TRBJ2-1,-,TGTGCCAGTAGCCCCCACCGGGGCTCCTACAATGAGCAGTTCTTC,CASSPHRGSYNEQFF
once,TRBV3-1/TRBV3-2,TRBJ1-1,-,TGTGCCAGCAGCCAACAGGGAAGGACTGAAGCTTTCTTT,CASSQQGRTEAFF
-,TRBV7-8,TRBJ2-3,-,TGTGCCAGCAGCTCGATATTTGTGGGGCCTAGCACAGATACGCAGTATTTT,CASSSIFVGPSTDTQYF
many,TRBV19,TRBJ1-2,-,TGTGCCAGTAGTACGGGGGAATATGGCTACACCTTC,CASSTGEYGYTF
-,TRBV18,TRBJ1-2,TRBD1,TGTGCCAGCTCATCGCGAGGTGGGACAGGGGAGTTTGGCGGCTACACCTTC,CASSSRGGTGEFGGYTF
-,TRBV5-4,TRBJ1-3,-,TGTGCCAGCAGCCGCGCAGGGCAAGGAAACACCATATATTTT,CASSRAGQGNTIYF
-,TRBV5-4,TRBJ2-3,TRBD2,TGTGCCAGCAGCTTAAACGAGCGGGGGTGGAGGACAGATACGCAGTATTTT,CASSLNERGWRTDTQYF
-,TRBV28,TRBJ2-1,-,TGTGCCAGCAGGGGGGGACGCGAACCAGATCTCTCCTACAATGAGCAGTTCTTC,CASRGGREPDLSYNEQFF
-,TRBV30,TRBJ1-2,-,TGTGCCTCGACCGTGGAGGGTAACTATGGCTACACCTTC,CASTVEGNYGYTF
-,TRBV28,TRBJ2-7,TRBD2,TGTGCCAGCAGTCCACTAGCGTACGAGCAGTACTTC,CASSPLAYEQYF
-,TRBV25-1,TRBJ2-6,-,TGTGCCAGCAGTGAGAGAGGCTCTGGGGCCAACGTCCTGACTTTC,CASSERGSGANVLTF
-,TRBV6-5,TRBJ2-2,-,TGTGCCAGCAGTTATGCACTAGCTGGCACCGGGGAGCTGTTTTTT,CASSYALAGTGELFF
-,TRBV3-1/TRBV3-2,TRBJ2-2,TRBD1,TGTGCCAGCAGACCACAGGGGGTTGGCACCGGGGAGCTGTTTTTT,CASRPQGVGTGELFF
-,TRBV6-5,TRBJ2-3,-,TGTGCCAGCAGTATCAGGGTCTCTAGCACAGATACGCAGTATTTT,CASSIRVSSTDTQYF
-,TRBV19,TRBJ2-6,-,TGTGCCAGTAGTGCAGGGCCGCTTCTCTCTGGGGCCAACGTCCTGACTTTC,CASSAGPLLSGANVLTF
-,TRBV19,TRBJ2-3,-,TGTGCCAGTAGTATCAAGGACAGCATTCGAGATACGCAGTATTTT,CASSIKDSIRDTQYF
-,TRBV24-1,TRBJ2-7,-,TGTGCCACCAGTGACCCAGGGGATGTGAGTTTATCGCAGTACTTC,CATSDPGDVSLSQYF
-,TRBV19,TRBJ2-2,TRBD1,TGTGCCAGTAGTACCGGACAGGGCGAAGGAACCGGGGAGCTGTTTTTT,CASSTGQGEGTGELFF
-,TRBV5-6,TRBJ2-1,-,TGTGCCAGCAGCCCCGTAGGGGGTAATGAGCAGTTCTTC,CASSPVGGNEQFF
-,TRBV7-9,TRBJ2-7,-,TGTGCCAGCAGCTTATCGGGGAACTCCTACGAGCAGTACTTC,CASSLSGNSYEQYF
-,TRBV29-1,TRBJ2-7,-,TGCAGCGTTGCTCGAGAAACCTACGAGCAGTACTTC,CSVARETYEQYF
-,TRBV15,TRBJ1-5,-,TGTGCCACCAGCAGAGATAGTGGCAATCAGCCCCAGCATTTT,CATSRDSGNQPQHF
-,TRBV7-6,TRBJ2-1,-,TGTGCCAGCAGCTTAGGATCGGCGGGGTCCTCCTACAATGAGCAGTTCTTC,CASSLGSAGSSYNEQFF
-,TRBV5-1,TRBJ2-6,-,TGCGCCAGCACGTTACAGGGAACTGGGGCCAACGTCCTGACTTTC,CASTLQGTGANVLTF
-,TRBV19,TRBJ2-7,TRBD2,TGTGCCAGTAGTGCCCAGACTAGCCACGAGCAGTACTTC,CASSAQTSHEQYF
-,TRBV6-5,TRBJ1-1,-,TGTGCCAGCGGGGGCCGACTGAACACTGAAGCTTTCTTT,CASGGRLNTEAFF
-,TRBV7-9,TRBJ1-4,-,TGTGCCAGCAGCCCCGTCACTAATGAAAAACTGTTTTTT,CASSPVTNEKLFF
-,TRBV5-1,TRBJ1-5,-,TGCGCCAGCAGCTTCGGGCAGGGGAGCAATCAGCCCCAGCATTTT,CASSFGQGSNQPQHF
-,TRBV9,TRBJ1-4,-,TGTGCCAGCAGCGTAGGAGGGAGCTCTAATGAAAAACTGTTTTTT,CASSVGGSSNEKLFF
-,TRBV6-5,TRBJ2-4,-,TGTGCCAGCAGTTACTCGATGGGGGGTAAAAACATTCAGTACTTC,CASSYSMGGKNIQYF
-,TRBV28,TRBJ1-6,-,TGTGCCAGCAGTTTAGTGGGTTCCGGGTTAATTAATTCACCCCTCCACTTT,CASSLVGSGLINSPLHF
-,TRBV9,TRBJ2-6,TRBD1,TGTGCCAGCAGCGTAGCTCGGGACAGGGTTCCTGGGGCCAACGTCCTGACTTTC,CASSVARDRVPGANVLTF
-,TRBV5-1,TRBJ1-6,TRBD1,TGCGCCAGCAGCGTCGGACAGGGGGCTTCACCCCTCCACTTT,CASSVGQGASPLHF
-,TRBV6-5,TRBJ2-7,-,TGTGCCAGCAGTTATCGGACAGGGAGGGACGAGCAGTACTTC,CASSYRTGRDEQYF
-,TRBV3-1/TRBV3-2,TRBJ1-6,-,TGTGCCAGCAGCCAAGCTCTCCAGGGCGCTTCCTATAATTCACCCCTCCACTTT,CASSQALQGASYNSPLHF
-,TRBV5-1,TRBJ2-7,TRBD1,TGCGCCAGCAGCCAGGGACAGGGGGGCTACGAGCAGTACTTC,CASSQGQGGYEQYF
-,TRBV5-1,TRBJ2-2,TRBD1,TGCGCCAGCAGCTGGCAGGGGGCCGGGGAGCTGTTTTTT,CASSWQGAGELFF
many,TRBV27,TRBJ2-7,-,TGTGCCAGCAGTTTAGGCCACGAGCAGTACTTC,CASSLGHEQYF
-,TRBV20-1,TRBJ2-7,TRBD2,TGCGGGGCTAGCGGGGGGTACGAGCAGTACTTC,CGASGGYEQYF
-,TRBV11-2,TRBJ1-2,-,TGTGCCAGCAGCTCTCTTACTAGGGACTATGGCTACACCTTC,CASSSLTRDYGYTF
-,TRBV19,TRBJ1-1,TRBD1,TGTGCCAGTAGTATGACAGGGATGGCTTTCTTT,CASSMTGMAFF
-,TRBV23-1,TRBJ2-1,-,TGCGCCAGCATCACCCGGGTGTTATGCTCCTACAATGAGCAGTTCTTC,CASITRVLCSYNEQFF
-,TRBV7-2,TRBJ2-6,-,TGTGCCAGCAGCTCAAGGAGGGGGGCCAACGTCCTGACTTTC,CASSSRRGANVLTF
-,TRBV25-1,TRBJ2-3,TRBD1,TGTGCCAGCAGTGAACCCGGGACAGTAGATACGCAGTATTTT,CASSEPGTVDTQYF
-,TRBV27,TRBJ1-4,-,TGTGCCAGCAGTCCCCTGACAGCTAGTAATGAAAAACTGTTTTTT,CASSPLTASNEKLFF
-,TRBV25-1,TRBJ2-7,-,TGTGCCAGCGAGGGCGGAGGCCGGACCTACGAGCAGTACTTC,CASEGGGRTYEQYF
-,TRBV2,TRBJ2-7,-,TGTGCCAGCAGTGACCGGGGGTACGAGCAGTACTTC,CASSDRGYEQYF
-,TRBV18,TRBJ1-6,TRBD1,TGTGCCAGCTCAGCAGGGGGCTGGGATTCACCCCTCCACTTT,CASSAGGWDSPLHF
few,TRBV10-3,TRBJ1-2,-,TGTGCCATCAGTGAGTCGAATGGGGGGGCCTATGGCTACACCTTC,CAISESNGGAYGYTF
-,TRBV10-3,TRBJ2-4,-,TGTGCCATCAGTACGACAGCCGTGACAGCCAAAAACATTCAGTACTTC,CAISTTAVTAKNIQYF
-,TRBV10-2,TRBJ1-5,-,TGCGCCAGCAGTGAGACTTCATCGAATCAGCCCCAGCATTTT,CASSETSSNQPQHF
-,TRBV5-5,TRBJ2-2,TRBD2,TGTGCCAGCAGCTTGTTTATAGCGGGGGCGAACACCGGGGAGCTGTTTTTT,CASSLFIAGANTGELFF
-,TRBV4-2,TRBJ2-5,-,TGTGCCAGCAGCCAACCGGACAGGGAGGGAGAGACCCAGTACTTC,CASSQPDREGETQYF
-,TRBV7-6,TRBJ1-5,-,TGTGCCAGCAGCCCCACGGAGGTAGCTCAGCCCCAGCATTTT,CASSPTEVAQPQHF
-,TRBV4-1,TRBJ2-7,TRBD2,TGCGCCAGCAGCTACCGACTAGCGGGCGGACTCTCCTACGAGCAGTACTTC,CASSYRLAGGLSYEQYF
-,TRBV5-1,TRBJ2-7,TRBD1,TGCGCCAGCAGCTTCGGGACAGGGCCCTACGAGCAGTACTTC,CASSFGTGPYEQYF